The clone carrying this T cell receptor (beta chain) was seen once. This sample includes further DNA sequences coding for the same CDR3. The data originate from a study of blood T cell repertoires in COVID-19. Background on the study: The samples span acute and convalescent COVID-19 from the United States, Italy and Spain.

This study enrolled people aged 18 to 89 from around 26 US geographic areas. Before being deemed recovered, Cohort 3 donors had two negative PCRs, clearance, or symptom resolution. Trimming pared 0 bases from V and 4 bases from J, leaving 12 bases between. The CDR3 has 15 residues. From germline, CDR1 is WSHSY and CDR2 SAAADI. Only in-frame clones appear in the TCRdb table, and some are missing; sequencing was by immunoSEQ multiplex PCR. The table includes around 250,000 clones, about 82% detected once. Source material: PBMCs or T cells enriched from blood (not recorded which). The chain recombines TRBV10-2 with TRBJ1-2; no definite D call. This TCR was sampled from a woman in her 50s who had recovered from COVID-19. The DNA for the CDR3 is TGCGCCAGCAGTGAGTCGGAGGGAGGACCCTATGGCTACACCTTC. Its translation: CASSESEGGPYGYTF.